The 29 T cell receptor beta chains below all came from one sample that was sequenced in a study of T cells in Graves' hyperthyroidism and ophthalmopathy. TCR beta CDR3 sequences were amplified from RNA transcripts. With the HTBI primer set, the TCR CDR3 went through a first round of RT-PCR. TCRdb re-analysed the multiplex PCR reads in MiXCR, keeping a single row per CDR3 protein. This table holds fewer than 450,000 distinct CDR3 sequences, about 14% found once. Input material: blood. These receptors came from a man aged 45 to 65 with Graves' ophthalmopathy.

In its sample, this clonotype was seen many times. This rearrangement joins TRBV10-3 to TRBJ2-2; no reliable D call. CDR1 and CDR2 (germline): ENHRY, SYGVKD. Trimming left V 6 bases short and J 4 bases short, with 9 bases between. CDR3 length equals 13 residues. CDR3 nucleotides: TGTGCCATCAGGAGGACCTTCACCGGGGAGCTGTTTTTT. This sequence encodes CAIRRTFTGELFF.

This clonotype was detected many times. The rearrangement links TRBV12-3 or TRBV12-4 to TRBJ2-1; 13 bases fit TRBD2. The junction had 4 bases not matched to a gene; V was cut back by 5 bases and J by 6 bases. The CDR3 spans 15 residues. The CDR3 loop is CASSRTSGRGNEQFF. CDR3 coding DNA: TGTGCCAGCAGTAGGACTAGCGGGAGAGGCAATGAGCAGTTCTTC.

The rearrangement uses TRBV12-3 or TRBV12-4 and TRBJ1-2, with 9 nucleotides matching TRBD1. This CDR3 has 14 amino acids. The J segment lost 0 bases and the V segment lost 5 bases, leaving 1 base of the junction unmatched. The DNA of the CDR3 is TGTGCCAGCAGTGGACAGGGGACTAACTATGGCTACACCTTC. The encoded protein is CASSGQGTNYGYTF.

This clonotype was seen only a few times. The chain uses TRBV5-8 and TRBJ2-3; D unclear. The germline V and J ends were trimmed by 4 bases and 2 bases, with 11 bases remaining between them. There are 14 residues in the CDR3. The germline CDR1 and CDR2 sequences are SGHTS and YDEGEE. CDR3 sequence reads: CASSAGSLTDTQYF. DNA of the CDR3: TGTGCCAGCAGCGCCGGTAGCCTCACAGATACGCAGTATTTT.

This clonotype has a count of ten or more. J is TRBJ1-1 and V is TRBV20-1; D call uncertain. Between the trimmed V and J ends, which lost 1 base and 2 bases, there was a span of 11 bases. CDR3 length: 14 residues. In germline, CDR1 is DFQATT, CDR2 SNEGSKA (reference sequence). The CDR3 nucleotides read TGCAGTGCTAGAGCTCCGGGGTTTAACACTGAAGCTTTCTTT. Amino acids: CSARAPGFNTEAFF.

The V gene is TRBV28, the J gene TRBJ1-6; D call uncertain. V shed 3 bases and J shed 6 bases, with 9 bases lying between them. Germline V gene lookup returns CDR1 MDHEN and CDR2 SYDVKM. The CDR3 sequence is 14 residues long. CDR3 sequence reads: CASSLRTTNSPLHF. In nucleotides, the CDR3 is TGTGCCAGCAGTTTGAGGACGACTAATTCACCCCTCCACTTT. The complete variable domain, with remaining parts taken from reference TRBV28 and TRBJ1-6, reads DVKVTQSSRYLVKRTGEKVFLECVQDMDHENMFWYRQDPGLGLRLIYFSYDVKMKEKGDIPEGYSVSREKKERFSLILESASTNQTSMYLCASSLRTTNSPLHFGNGTRLTVT.

This clonotype was counted many times. V and J are TRBV28 and TRBJ2-1, with D perhaps matching TRBD2 (7 bases). The V end lost 2 bases, the J end lost 9 bases, and 14 bases lay between the germline ends. The CDR3 has 14 residues. Germline V gene lookup returns CDR1 MDHEN and CDR2 SYDVKM. DNA for the CDR3: TGTGCCAGCAGTTTAGTTGGGGGCGGGAGTGAGCAGTTCTTC. Its translation is CASSLVGGGSEQFF. Looking up the rest from reference TRBV28 and TRBJ2-1 gives the full variable domain: DVKVTQSSRYLVKRTGEKVFLECVQDMDHENMFWYRQDPGLGLRLIYFSYDVKMKEKGDIPEGYSVSREKKERFSLILESASTNQTSMYLCASSLVGGGSEQFFGPGTRLTVL.

This clonotype showed up many times. The chain links TRBV20-1 to TRBJ1-6; D gene unclear. The germline CDR1 and CDR2 sequences are DFQATT and SNEGSKA (reference sequence). Trimming shortened V by 0 bases and J by 6 bases, and 12 bases separated the two germline ends. This CDR3 comprises 15 residues. This CDR3 reads CSARDTDGSNSPLHF. The CDR3 DNA reads as TGCAGTGCTAGAGACACCGACGGGAGTAATTCACCCCTCCACTTT.

This clonotype has a count of ten or more. The chain recombines TRBV11-2 with TRBJ2-1; D is unresolved. The germline CDR1 and CDR2 sequences are SGHAT and FQNNGV. Trimming shortened V by 2 bases and J by 8 bases, and 16 bases separated the two germline ends. CDR3 length equals 15 residues. CDR3 loop: CASSLSRISGYEQFF. CDR3 DNA: TGTGCCAGCAGCTTAAGTAGAATCAGTGGGTATGAGCAGTTCTTC.

This clonotype was found many times. CDR3 residues: CSALDGGTQETQYF. Written as DNA, the CDR3 is TGCAGTGCTCTAGATGGGGGAACCCAAGAGACCCAGTACTTC. This chain joins TRBV20-1 and TRBJ2-5, with D possibly being TRBD1 or TRBD2 (5 bases each). The CDR3 is 14 residues long. V lost 5 bases and J 1 base, leaving 14 bases between the germline ends. CDR1 DFQATT and CDR2 SNEGSKA come from the germline V gene (reference sequence).

This clonotype was recorded at least ten times. The chain combines TRBV12-3 or TRBV12-4 with TRBJ1-1; D call uncertain. Between the trimmed V and J ends, which lost 11 bases and 1 base, there was a span of 14 bases. This CDR3 comprises 13 residues. CDR3 sequence (DNA): TGTGCCGTGGGTCCCATAGCGAACACTGAAGCTTTCTTT. This translates into CAVGPIANTEAFF.

This clonotype came up many times. The V and J genes are TRBV2 and TRBJ2-7; 8 positions agree with TRBD2. The CDR3 length is 14 residues. J gave up 6 bases and V 7 bases, and 11 bases lay outside the gene matches. In germline, CDR1 is SNHLY, CDR2 FYNNEI. CDR3 sequence: CASTRAGGGGEQYF. CDR3 DNA sequence: TGTGCCAGCACCCGGGCGGGAGGTGGCGGCGAGCAGTACTTC.

This clonotype is a singleton in its sample. This sequence may be a read error, since a much larger clone differs from it by one base. J is TRBJ2-1 and V is TRBV12-3 or TRBV12-4; TRBD2 matches at 8 bases. The CDR3 sequence is 17 residues long. The CDR3 nucleotides read TGTGCCAGCACAAAAGCGCAAAGGGTAGCGGGATACAATGAGCAGCTCTTC. Translating gives CASTKAQRVAGYNEQLF.

This clonotype was counted ten times or more. The rearrangement joins TRBV30 to TRBJ2-3; the D gene is possibly TRBD1 (5 bases). With 0 bases removed from V and 4 bases from J, the gap between germline ends came to 8 bases. Looked up from germline, CDR1 is GTSNPN and CDR2 is SVGIG (reference sequence). This CDR3 contains 13 residues. The chain's CDR3 is CAWSVRGADTQYF. CDR3 in DNA: TGTGCCTGGAGTGTAAGGGGTGCAGATACGCAGTATTTT.

This clonotype was found a few times. The chain has TRBV5-1 and TRBJ2-2; D ambiguous. Germline lookup yields CDR1 SGHRS and CDR2 YFSETQ. The CDR3 length is 13 residues. Between the trimmed V and J ends, which lost 0 bases and 4 bases, there was a span of 4 bases. CDR3 sequence reads: CASSLEVTGELFF. The CDR3 DNA follows: TGCGCCAGCAGCTTGGAGGTCACCGGGGAGCTGTTTTTT. The full variable domain, completed using reference TRBV5-1 and TRBJ2-2, is KAGVTQTPRYLIKTRGQQVTLSCSPISGHRSVSWYQQTPGQGLQFLFEYFSETQRNKGNFPGRFSGRQFSNSRSEMNVSTLELGDSALYLCASSLEVTGELFFGEGSRLTVL.

This clonotype occurred many times. The rearrangement joins TRBV18 to TRBJ2-1, with 10 bases matching TRBD2. The V gene end was trimmed by 8 bases and the J gene end by 10 bases; junction bases not matched to a gene: 14. The germline V gene has CDR1 KGHSH and CDR2 LQKENI. This CDR3 contains 15 residues. In DNA, the CDR3 is TGTGCCAGCCAATTACCAACTAGCGGGAAAAACGAGCAGTTCTTC. Translated, it gives CASQLPTSGKNEQFF.

Many counts were recorded for this clonotype. The chain joins TRBV7-6 to TRBJ2-5; 8 nucleotides align to TRBD2. This CDR3 is built from 14 residues. Germline CDR1 SGHVS, CDR2 FNYEAQ. Unmatched junction bases numbered 7, after V lost 5 bases and J lost 5 bases. The CDR3 region is CASSKSGSRETQYF. The CDR3 nucleotides read TGTGCCAGCAGCAAAAGCGGGAGTAGGGAGACCCAGTACTTC. Using reference TRBV7-6 and TRBJ2-5 for the parts outside the CDR3, the full variable domain is GAGVSQSPRYKVTKRGQDVALRCDPISGHVSLYWYRQALGQGPEFLTYFNYEAQQDKSGLPNDRFSAERPEGSISTLTIQRTEQRDSAMYRCASSKSGSRETQYFGPGTRLLVL.

The table lists this clonotype with many counts. The chain recombines TRBV20-1 with TRBJ2-3; no definite D call. CDR3 length equals 12 residues. Trimming shortened V by 3 bases and J by 4 bases, and 8 bases separated the two germline ends. Germline V gene data show CDR1 as DFQATT and CDR2 as SNEGSKA (reference sequence). The DNA of the CDR3 is TGCAGTGCTAGGTTTCCCCCAGATACGCAGTATTTT. This translates into CSARFPPDTQYF.

This clonotype was seen just once. This chain connects TRBV29-1 to TRBJ2-1, with a weak D call TRBD1 (6 bases). The length of the CDR3 is 11 residues. Per germline, CDR1 SQVTM and CDR2 ANQGSEA. Trimming left V 7 bases short and J 5 bases short, with 9 bases between. The CDR3 region is CSGRQDNEQFF. In nucleotides, the CDR3 is TGCAGCGGACGACAGGACAATGAGCAGTTCTTC.

This clonotype came up many times. The CDR3 bases are TGTGCCAGCAGTAGAACCCTAGCGGGAGGGATAACCTACGAGCAGTACTTC. It specifies CASSRTLAGGITYEQYF. This rearrangement joins TRBV6-1 to TRBJ2-7, with 12 bases lining up with TRBD2. CDR1 and CDR2 from the germline V gene are MNHNS and SASEGT. The CDR3 is made up of 17 amino acids. V shed 5 bases and J 2 bases; nucleotides not matched to a gene: 10.

At least ten counts were recorded for this clonotype. V and J are TRBV6-1 and TRBJ1-5; D may be TRBD1 (5 bases). The CDR3 consists of 14 residues. Germline V gives CDR1 MNHNS, CDR2 SASEGT. Trimming took 5 bases from V and 11 from J, leaving 19 bases between them. CDR3 loop: CASSTGQGPSAQHF. CDR3 coding DNA: TGTGCCAGCAGTACGGGGCAGGGCCCATCGGCCCAGCATTTT.

This clonotype was seen ten or more times. The chain couples TRBV14 to TRBJ1-2; TRBD1 agrees at 10 bases. Looked up from germline, CDR1 is SGHDN and CDR2 is FVKESK. J was trimmed by 4 bases and V by 3 bases; bases with no gene match: 5. The CDR3 runs 15 residues. CDR3 residues: CASSQTGGGTYGYTF. CDR3 bases: TGTGCCAGCAGCCAGACAGGGGGCGGAACCTATGGCTACACCTTC.

This clonotype was seen repeatedly, ten times or more. The chain uses TRBV6-1 and TRBJ2-7; D is unresolved. The germline CDR1 and CDR2 sequences are MNHNS and SASEGT. With 5 bases removed from V and 6 bases from J, the gap between germline ends came to 17 bases. This CDR3 is 14 amino acids long. The CDR3 loop is CASSPQGVRVEQYF. Here the CDR3 DNA reads TGTGCCAGCAGTCCCCAAGGCGTAAGGGTCGAGCAGTACTTC.

This clonotype was counted many times. V and J are TRBV12-5 and TRBJ2-1; D gene unclear. Germline V lookup: CDR1 LGHNT, CDR2 FRNRAP. Trimming shortened V by 2 bases and J by 0 bases, and 14 bases separated the two germline ends. The CDR3 has 17 residues. The CDR3 loop is CASGLFLTVSSYNEQFF. The CDR3 nucleotides read TGTGCTAGTGGTTTGTTCTTGACGGTTAGCTCCTACAATGAGCAGTTCTTC.

This clonotype was seen only a few times. This chain uses TRBV4-1 with TRBJ2-7, with 8 bases fitting TRBD2. From germline, CDR1 is MGHRA and CDR2 YSYEKL. This CDR3 has 15 residues. V lost 1 base and J lost 2; bases outside the gene matches: 4. This CDR3 reads CASSQGLARTYEQYF. DNA for the CDR3: TGCGCCAGCAGCCAAGGACTAGCGCGAACCTACGAGCAGTACTTC.

This clonotype was seen ten or more times. This chain links TRBV6-6 with TRBJ2-1, with TRBD1 as a possible D gene (6 bases). Germline V CDR1 and CDR2: MNHNY, SVGAGI (reference sequence). Trimming pared 2 bases from V and 0 bases from J, leaving 8 bases between. This CDR3 comprises 15 residues. The CDR3 nucleotides are TGTGCCAGCAGTTACGGACAGAGCTCCTACAATGAGCAGTTCTTC. It codes for CASSYGQSSYNEQFF.

This clonotype was seen repeatedly, ten times or more. This chain uses TRBV7-9 with TRBJ1-2, with 7 bases aligning to TRBD1. Germline CDR1 is SEHNR and CDR2 is FQNEAQ (reference sequence). The J segment lost 4 bases and the V segment lost 8 bases, leaving 10 bases of the junction unmatched. The CDR3 loop spans 14 amino acids. The CDR3 DNA reads as TGTGCCAGCGGCGGCGACAGGGATTTCTATGGCTACACCTTC. Translation gives CASGGDRDFYGYTF.

This clonotype was recorded at least ten times. The chain couples TRBV10-3 to TRBJ2-7; 10 positions agree with TRBD1. This CDR3 has 15 amino acids. With 3 bases clipped from V and 4 bases from J, the junction kept 6 bases outside the gene matches. Germline-derived CDR1 and CDR2 are ENHRY and SYGVKD. In nucleotides, the CDR3 is TGTGCCATCAGTGAATTCGGGACAGGGGTGTACGAGCAGTACTTC. Translated: CAISEFGTGVYEQYF.

Many counts were recorded for this clonotype. The chain joins TRBV24-1 to TRBJ2-2; 10 bases align to TRBD2. Germline CDR1 is KGHDR and CDR2 is SFDVKD. This CDR3 comprises 17 residues. V gave up 9 bases and J gave up 0 bases; unmatched junction bases: 9. This chain's CDR3 is CATQSSLAGTNTGELFF. The CDR3 region has the DNA TGTGCCACCCAGTCCTCACTAGCGGGGACGAACACCGGGGAGCTGTTTTTT.